A selection of T cell receptor beta chains follows, all from one sample in a study of blood T cell repertoires in COVID-19. Data came from immunoSEQ multiplex PCR; TCRdb stores just in-frame clones and leaves some out. Counted here are about 280,000 clones, approximately 90% occurring once; the ten biggest clones make up 4.1%. The sample consisted of PBMCs or T cells enriched from blood (not recorded which). These receptors were obtained from a woman under 40 with acute COVID-19. CDR3s include the opening cysteine and the closing phenylalanine or tryptophan. The D gene is left open where the match is weak. Size is stated for part of the rows, as once, few or many counts, or as a class when the clone is expanded.

d_call,v_call,j_call,clone_size,cdr3_nt,cdr3_aa
TRBD2,TRBV19,TRBJ2-1,few,TGTGCCAGTATAGCGGGAGGGCTTGGTGAGCAGTTCTTC,CASIAGGLGEQFF
NA,TRBV14,TRBJ2-1,NA,TGTGCCAGCAGCCAAGATGTCGGGAATGAGCAGTTCTTC,CASSQDVGNEQFF
TRBD2,TRBV27,TRBJ2-3,once,TGTGCCAGCAGTTTAGTCGAACTAGCGGGAGAGCCAGATACGCAGTATTTT,CASSLVELAGEPDTQYF
NA,TRBV19,TRBJ2-2,NA,TGTGCCAGTAGTATAGGGGCAGGGCTGGCCGGGGAGCTGTTTTTT,CASSIGAGLAGELFF
TRBD1,TRBV7-9,TRBJ2-3,once,TGTGCCAGCAGCTTAGCGGAGGACAGGCAAGAGTATTTT,CASSLAEDRQEYF
TRBD1,TRBV5-4,TRBJ2-1,NA,TGTGCCAGCAGCTTGGGCCCCCAGGGGGCTATGGATGAGCAGTTCTTC,CASSLGPQGAMDEQFF
NA,TRBV5-5,TRBJ2-7,NA,TGTGCCAGCAGCTTCCAGGGCTACGAGCAGTACTTC,CASSFQGYEQYF
TRBD2,TRBV7-3,TRBJ2-3,NA,TGTGCCAGCAGCTTACGGCCAGCGGGGATGGGAACAGATACGCAGTATTTT,CASSLRPAGMGTDTQYF
NA,TRBV27,TRBJ2-7,NA,TGTGCCAGCAGTATCCCAGGGGCCCACTACGAGCAGTACTTC,CASSIPGAHYEQYF
NA,TRBV7-9,TRBJ2-7,few,TGTGCCAGCAGCTTAGTTCCGGACAGCTACGAGCAGTACTTC,CASSLVPDSYEQYF
NA,TRBV9,TRBJ1-2,NA,TGTGCCAGCAGCGTAGACGGGGGACCTCAGACTAACTATGGCTACACCTTC,CASSVDGGPQTNYGYTF
NA,TRBV5-1,TRBJ2-5,NA,TGCGCCAGCAGCTGGCTGACAGAGCGAGAGACCCAGTACTTC,CASSWLTERETQYF
NA,TRBV14,TRBJ1-5,NA,TGTGCCAGCAGCCAAGATGGTCGGTCGCCCCAGCATTTT,CASSQDGRSPQHF
NA,TRBV2,TRBJ2-5,NA,TGTGCCAGCAGTGAATTGGTAGTTTGGTCAGAGACCCAGTACTTC,CASSELVVWSETQYF
NA,TRBV10-3,TRBJ2-7,NA,TGTGCCATCAGTGACCAGGTGATGGGGGCCCCCTACGAGCAGTACTTC,CAISDQVMGAPYEQYF
NA,TRBV5-1,TRBJ1-1,NA,TGCGCCAGCAGCTCATCAATACAGGGTACCGTCTTAAGGCACACTGAAGCTTTCTTT,CASSSSIQGTVLRHTEAFF
NA,TRBV27,TRBJ1-1,NA,TGTGCCAGCAGTCCGGAGGTGGACACTGAAGCTTTCTTT,CASSPEVDTEAFF
NA,TRBV19,TRBJ2-7,NA,TGTGCCAGTAGTATATCTTACAGCTTCAACTACGAGCAGTACTTC,CASSISYSFNYEQYF
NA,TRBV19,TRBJ2-5,NA,TGTGCCAGTAGTAACTCCCCGATAACAGTATCCCAAGAGACCCAGTACTTC,CASSNSPITVSQETQYF
TRBD1,TRBV28,TRBJ1-2,NA,TGTGCCAGCAGTCCCGGACAGGCCTTTCGCTACACCTTC,CASSPGQAFRYTF
NA,TRBV6-4,TRBJ2-3,NA,TGTGCCAGCAGTTGGACAGACACTAGCACAGATACGCAGTATTTT,CASSWTDTSTDTQYF
TRBD1,TRBV7-8,TRBJ2-7,NA,TGTGCCAGCAGCGACCGACAGGGGGTCTACGAGCAGTACTTC,CASSDRQGVYEQYF
NA,TRBV27,TRBJ1-6,NA,TGTGCCAGCAGTTTCGGGGGGGAATCACCCCTCCACTTT,CASSFGGESPLHF
TRBD1,TRBV5-4,TRBJ2-7,NA,TGTGCCAGCAGCTCCGTTCCCGGGACAGGGGGCTCTGAGCAGTACTTC,CASSSVPGTGGSEQYF
TRBD1,TRBV30,TRBJ2-7,NA,TGTGCCTGGTCCCGGACAGGGGCTGGGGAGCAGTACTTC,CAWSRTGAGEQYF
NA,TRBV9,TRBJ1-1,NA,TGTGCCAGCAGCGCCGAATGGGGGGGCTGGACTGAAGCTTTCTTT,CASSAEWGGWTEAFF